This T cell receptor (beta chain) originates from a study of blood T cell repertoires in COVID-19. The CDR3 has 14 residues. CDR1 SGHAT and CDR2 FQNNGV come from the germline V gene. After removal of 7 bases from V and 5 bases from J, the junction contained 6 bases not matched to a gene. Study processing details: Estimation of nucleated cell counts relied on the amplification of reference gene primers. Clones were read by immunoSEQ multiplex PCR, and TCRdb kept only the in-frame ones, dropping some. The V and J calls and clone size were taken over from that table, and D and trimming were inferred from the DNA. The top ten clones hold around 6.8% of a sample with some 220,000 clones, around 81% of them seen once. This clone was seen a single time.

What was sequenced was peripheral blood. The receptor comes from a woman aged 60 to 75 with active or convalescent COVID-19. The gene calls are TRBV11-2 and TRBJ2-1; 9 positions agree with TRBD2. The DNA for the CDR3 is TGTGCCAGCAACCTCGGGACTAGCAACAATGAGCAGTTCTTC. The encoded protein is CASNLGTSNNEQFF.